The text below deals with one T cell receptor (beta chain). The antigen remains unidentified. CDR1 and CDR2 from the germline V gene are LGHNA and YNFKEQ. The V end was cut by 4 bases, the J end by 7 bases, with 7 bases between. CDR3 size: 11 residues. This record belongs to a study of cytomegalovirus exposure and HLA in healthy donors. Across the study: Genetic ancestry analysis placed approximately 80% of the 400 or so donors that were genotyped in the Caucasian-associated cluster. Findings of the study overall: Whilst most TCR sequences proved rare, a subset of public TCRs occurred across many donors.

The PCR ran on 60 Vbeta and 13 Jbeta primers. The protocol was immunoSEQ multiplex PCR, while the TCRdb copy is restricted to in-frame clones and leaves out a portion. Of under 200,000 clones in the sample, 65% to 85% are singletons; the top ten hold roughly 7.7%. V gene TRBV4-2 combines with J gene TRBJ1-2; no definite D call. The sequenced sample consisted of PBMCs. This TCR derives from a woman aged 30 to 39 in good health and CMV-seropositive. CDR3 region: CASSPGSGYTF. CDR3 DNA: TGTGCCAGCAGCCCAGGATCTGGCTACACCTTC.